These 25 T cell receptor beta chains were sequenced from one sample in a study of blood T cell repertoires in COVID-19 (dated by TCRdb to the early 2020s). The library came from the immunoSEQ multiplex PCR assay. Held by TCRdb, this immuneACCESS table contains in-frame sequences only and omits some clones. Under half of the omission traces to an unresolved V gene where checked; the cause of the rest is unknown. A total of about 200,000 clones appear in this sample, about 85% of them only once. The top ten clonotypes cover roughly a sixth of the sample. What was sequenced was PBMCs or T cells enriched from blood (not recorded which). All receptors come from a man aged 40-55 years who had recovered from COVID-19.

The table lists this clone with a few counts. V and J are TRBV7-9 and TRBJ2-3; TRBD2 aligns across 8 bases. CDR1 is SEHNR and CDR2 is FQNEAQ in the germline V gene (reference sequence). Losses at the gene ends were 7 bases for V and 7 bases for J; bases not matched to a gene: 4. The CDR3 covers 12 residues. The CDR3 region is CASIAGPNTQYF. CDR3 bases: TGTGCCAGCATAGCGGGACCTAATACGCAGTATTTT.

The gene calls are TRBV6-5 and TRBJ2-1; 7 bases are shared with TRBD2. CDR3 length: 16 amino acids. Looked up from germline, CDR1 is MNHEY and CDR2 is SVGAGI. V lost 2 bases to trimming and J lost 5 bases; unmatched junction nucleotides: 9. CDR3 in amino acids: CASSYPGSSGNNEQFF. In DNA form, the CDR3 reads TGTGCCAGCAGTTACCCGGGTTCTAGCGGAAACAATGAGCAGTTCTTC.

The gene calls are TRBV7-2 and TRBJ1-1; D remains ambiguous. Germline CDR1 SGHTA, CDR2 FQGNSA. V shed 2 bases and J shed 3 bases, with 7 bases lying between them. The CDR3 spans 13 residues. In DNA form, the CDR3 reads TGTGCCAGCAGCTTATCGTCGTACACTGAAGCTTTCTTT. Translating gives CASSLSSYTEAFF.

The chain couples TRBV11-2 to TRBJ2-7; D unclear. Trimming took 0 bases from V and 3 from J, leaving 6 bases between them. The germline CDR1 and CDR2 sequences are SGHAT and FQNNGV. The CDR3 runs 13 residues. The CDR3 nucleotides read TGTGCCAGCAGCTTAGACCTTCTCTACGAGCAGTACTTC. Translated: CASSLDLLYEQYF.

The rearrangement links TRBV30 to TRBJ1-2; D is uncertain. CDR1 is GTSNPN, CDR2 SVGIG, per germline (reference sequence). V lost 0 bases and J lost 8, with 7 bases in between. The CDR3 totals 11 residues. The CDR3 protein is CAWSVSLGYTF. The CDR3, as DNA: TGTGCCTGGAGTGTATCACTGGGCTACACCTTC.

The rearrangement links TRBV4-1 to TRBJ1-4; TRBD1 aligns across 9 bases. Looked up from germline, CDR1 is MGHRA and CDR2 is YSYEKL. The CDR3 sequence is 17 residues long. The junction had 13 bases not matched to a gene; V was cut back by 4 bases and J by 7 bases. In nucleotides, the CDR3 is TGCGCCAGCAGCCCCGGGACAGGGATTATGGTCGGTGAAAAACTGTTTTTT. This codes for CASSPGTGIMVGEKLFF.

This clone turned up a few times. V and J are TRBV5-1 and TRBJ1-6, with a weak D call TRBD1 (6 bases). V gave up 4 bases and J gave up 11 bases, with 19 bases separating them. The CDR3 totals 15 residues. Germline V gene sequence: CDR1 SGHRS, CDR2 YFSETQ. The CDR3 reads CASSLRTGSGPPLHF. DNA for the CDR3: TGCGCCAGCAGCCTGCGTACAGGGTCTGGGCCACCCCTCCACTTT.

As DNA, the CDR3 is TGTGCCACCAGTTCAAGGGATGACAGGGGGCGAGAGGAGACCCAGTACTTC. The encoded protein is CATSSRDDRGREETQYF. The chain employs TRBV24-1 and TRBJ2-5; TRBD1 agrees at 10 bases. The CDR3 contains 17 residues. The germline gives CDR1 KGHDR, CDR2 SFDVKD. The J segment lost 5 bases and the V segment lost 6 bases, leaving 14 bases of the junction unmatched.

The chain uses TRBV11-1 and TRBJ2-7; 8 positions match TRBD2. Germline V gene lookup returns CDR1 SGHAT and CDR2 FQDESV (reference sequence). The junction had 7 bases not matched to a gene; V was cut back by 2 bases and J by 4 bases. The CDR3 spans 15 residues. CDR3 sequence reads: CASSLNPTSGYEQYF. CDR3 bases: TGTGCCAGCAGCTTAAACCCTACTAGCGGATACGAGCAGTACTTC.

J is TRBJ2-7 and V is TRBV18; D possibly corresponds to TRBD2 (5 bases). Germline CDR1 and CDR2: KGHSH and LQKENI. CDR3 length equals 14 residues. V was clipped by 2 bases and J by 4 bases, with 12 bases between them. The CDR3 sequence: CASSPGSEGYEQYF. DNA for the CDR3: TGTGCCAGCTCACCAGGATCCGAGGGATACGAGCAGTACTTC.

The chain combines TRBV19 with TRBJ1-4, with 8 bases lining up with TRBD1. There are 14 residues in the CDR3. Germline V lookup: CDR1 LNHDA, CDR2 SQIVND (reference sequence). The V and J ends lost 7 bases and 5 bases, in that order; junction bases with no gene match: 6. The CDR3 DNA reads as TGTGCCAGTACCGCGACAGGGGAGAATGAAAAACTGTTTTTT. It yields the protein CASTATGENEKLFF.

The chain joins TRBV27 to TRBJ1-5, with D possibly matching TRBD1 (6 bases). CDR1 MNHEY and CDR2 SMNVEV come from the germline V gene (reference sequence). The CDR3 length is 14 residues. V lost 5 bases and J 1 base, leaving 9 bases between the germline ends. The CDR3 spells CASSHRASNQPQHF. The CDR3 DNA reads TGTGCCAGCAGTCACAGGGCGAGCAATCAGCCCCAGCATTTT.

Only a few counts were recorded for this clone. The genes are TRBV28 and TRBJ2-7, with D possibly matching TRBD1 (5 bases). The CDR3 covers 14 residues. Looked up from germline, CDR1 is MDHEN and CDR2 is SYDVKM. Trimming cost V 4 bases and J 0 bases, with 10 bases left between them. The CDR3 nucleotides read TGTGCCAGCAGTTGGACACCGAGCTCCTACGAGCAGTACTTC. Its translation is CASSWTPSSYEQYF.

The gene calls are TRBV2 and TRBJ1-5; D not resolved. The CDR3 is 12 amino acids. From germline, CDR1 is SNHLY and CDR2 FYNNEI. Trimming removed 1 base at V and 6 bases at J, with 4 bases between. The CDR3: CASSEGSQPQHF. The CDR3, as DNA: TGTGCCAGCAGTGAAGGGAGTCAGCCCCAGCATTTT.

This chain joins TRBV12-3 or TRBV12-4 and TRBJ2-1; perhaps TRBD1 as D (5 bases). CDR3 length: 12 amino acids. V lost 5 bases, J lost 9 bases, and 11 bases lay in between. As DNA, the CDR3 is TGTGCCAGCAGTGCCCAGGGTGGTGAGCAGTTCTTC. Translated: CASSAQGGEQFF.

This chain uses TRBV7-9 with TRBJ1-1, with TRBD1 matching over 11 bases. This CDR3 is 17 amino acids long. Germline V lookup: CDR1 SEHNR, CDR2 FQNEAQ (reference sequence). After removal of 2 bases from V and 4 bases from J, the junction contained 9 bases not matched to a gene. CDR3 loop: CASSLKRYGTGGTEAFF. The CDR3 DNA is TGTGCCAGCAGCTTAAAAAGATATGGGACAGGGGGCACTGAAGCTTTCTTT.

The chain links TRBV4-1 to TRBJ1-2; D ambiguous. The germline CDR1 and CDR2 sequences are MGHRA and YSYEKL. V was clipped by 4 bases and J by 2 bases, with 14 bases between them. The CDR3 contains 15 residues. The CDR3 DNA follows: TGCGCCAGCAGCCTTTCTTTGTCGTCCAACTATGGCTACACCTTC. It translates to CASSLSLSSNYGYTF.

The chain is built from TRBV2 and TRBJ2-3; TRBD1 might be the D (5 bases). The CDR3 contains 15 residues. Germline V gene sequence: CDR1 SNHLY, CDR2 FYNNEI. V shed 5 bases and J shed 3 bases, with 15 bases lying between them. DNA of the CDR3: TGTGCCAGCAGTTCAGGGCGGATAGGTACAGATACGCAGTATTTT. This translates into CASSSGRIGTDTQYF.

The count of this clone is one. The CDR3 region has the DNA TGCAGCGTTGAAGGGGGACAGGGTCACGAGCAGTACTTC. This sequence encodes CSVEGGQGHEQYF. The rearrangement links TRBV29-1 to TRBJ2-7, with 9 bases matching TRBD1. The CDR3 contains 13 residues. Germline CDR1 is SQVTM and CDR2 is ANQGSEA. J lost 5 bases, V lost 1 base, and 3 bases had no gene match.

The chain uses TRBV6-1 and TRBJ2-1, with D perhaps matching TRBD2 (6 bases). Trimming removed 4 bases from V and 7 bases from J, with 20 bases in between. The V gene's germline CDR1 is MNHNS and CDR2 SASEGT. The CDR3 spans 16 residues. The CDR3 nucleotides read TGTGCCAGCAGTGCGATACGAAGCGGGTTGGTAAATGAGCAGTTCTTC. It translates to CASSAIRSGLVNEQFF.

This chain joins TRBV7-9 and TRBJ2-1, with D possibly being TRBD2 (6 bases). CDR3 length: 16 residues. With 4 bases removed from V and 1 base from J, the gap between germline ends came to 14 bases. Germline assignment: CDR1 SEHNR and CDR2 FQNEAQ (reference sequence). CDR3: CASSSRTGRSYNEQFF. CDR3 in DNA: TGTGCCAGCAGCTCCCGGACCGGGAGATCCTACAATGAGCAGTTCTTC.

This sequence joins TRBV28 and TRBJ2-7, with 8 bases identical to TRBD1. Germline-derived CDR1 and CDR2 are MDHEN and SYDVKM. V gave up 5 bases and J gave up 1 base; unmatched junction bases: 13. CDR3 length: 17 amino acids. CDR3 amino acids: CASSPPAYRGKSYEQYF. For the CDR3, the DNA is TGTGCCAGCAGTCCGCCCGCCTACAGGGGGAAATCCTACGAGCAGTACTTC.

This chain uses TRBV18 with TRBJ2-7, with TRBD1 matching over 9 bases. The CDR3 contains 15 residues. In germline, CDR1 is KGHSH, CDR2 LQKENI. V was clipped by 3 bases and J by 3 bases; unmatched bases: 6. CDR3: CASSPPGQGNYEQYF. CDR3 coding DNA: TGTGCCAGCTCACCGCCGGGACAGGGTAACTACGAGCAGTACTTC.

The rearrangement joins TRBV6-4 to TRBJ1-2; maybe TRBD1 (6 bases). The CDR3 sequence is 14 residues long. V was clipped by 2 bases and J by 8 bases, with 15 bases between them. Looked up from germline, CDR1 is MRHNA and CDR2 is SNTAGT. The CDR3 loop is CASSDTPWGGGYTF. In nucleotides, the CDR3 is TGTGCCAGCAGTGACACCCCCTGGGGGGGCGGCTACACCTTC.

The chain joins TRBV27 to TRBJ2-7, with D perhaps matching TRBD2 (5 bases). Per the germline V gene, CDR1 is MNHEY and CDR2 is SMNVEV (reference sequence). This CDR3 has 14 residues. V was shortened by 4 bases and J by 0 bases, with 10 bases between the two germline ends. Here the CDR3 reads CASSSLLDSYEQYF. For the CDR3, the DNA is TGTGCCAGCAGTTCTCTACTAGACTCCTACGAGCAGTACTTC.